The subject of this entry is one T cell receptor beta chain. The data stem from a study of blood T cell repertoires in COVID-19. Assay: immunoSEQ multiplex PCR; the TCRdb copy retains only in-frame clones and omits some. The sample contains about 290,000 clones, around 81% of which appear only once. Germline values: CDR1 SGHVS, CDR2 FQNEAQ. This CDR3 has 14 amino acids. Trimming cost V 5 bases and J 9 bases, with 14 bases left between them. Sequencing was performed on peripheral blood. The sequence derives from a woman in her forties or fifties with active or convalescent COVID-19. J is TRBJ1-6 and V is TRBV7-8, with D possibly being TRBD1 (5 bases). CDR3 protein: CASSPPGGGSPLHF. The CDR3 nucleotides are TGTGCCAGCAGCCCCCCGGGGGGGGGTTCACCCCTCCACTTT.